The subject of this entry is one T cell receptor (beta chain). Its antigen is unknown. Template material for TCR beta VDJ and CDR3 profiling consisted of genomic DNA. TCRdb reprocessed the reads with MiXCR, giving one entry per CDR3 protein. The table records fewer than 200,000 distinct CDR3 sequences, around half of them present only once. Patients chosen for sequencing had shown CD8+CD57+ cell expansion by flow cytometry. This entry comes from a study of CD8+CD57+ T cells in acquired aplastic anemia. Study information: Average DNA yield from sorted CD4+ and CD8+ cells was around 3 ug. Study-wide points: A set of approximately 30 CD8+ CDR3 sequences was shared between patients and controls, and these sequences appeared highly expressed in patients.

V was pared by 1 base and J by 4 bases, with 14 bases between. The CDR3 sequence is 14 residues long. Germline V gene lookup returns CDR1 DFQATT and CDR2 SNEGSKA (reference sequence). The chain links TRBV20-1 to TRBJ2-7, with unresolved D. Sequences were obtained from sorted CD4+, CD8+, or CD8+CD57+ T cells (not recorded which) from PBMCs. This sequence was found in a human donor with aplastic anemia. The CDR3 DNA reads TGCAGTGCTAGAGCTCCGTCATCGTGGTACGAGCAGTACTTC. Translating it yields CSARAPSSWYEQYF.